A selection of T cell receptor beta chains follows, all from one sample in a study of T cell repertoires in cytomegalovirus infection. TCRdb analysed the reads with MiXCR anew, one entry per CDR3 protein. The sample includes 750,000 to 950,000 distinct CDR3 sequences, just under 30% of them seen just once. No antigen has been assigned to these receptors. The sequencing here drew on cultured CD8+ T cells from PBMCs, taken from culture after CMV antigen stimulation. These TCRs come from a human donor in good health (CMV status not recorded). Some clones in this sample may be carry-over from other donors' samples. Both conserved end residues are part of each CDR3. Fields, in order: D gene, clone size, J gene, V gene, CDR3 DNA, CDR3 protein. A D gene is named only where the DNA matches it firmly. Expanded clones are given a class, and other clones once, few, many or no size at all.

d_gene: NA
abundance: once
j_gene: TRBJ1-5
v_gene: TRBV6-1
CDR3nt: TGTGCCAGCGACGCAAGCAATCAGCCCCAGCGTTTT
CDR3aa: CASDASNQPQRF

d_gene: NA
abundance: NA
j_gene: TRBJ1-1
v_gene: TRBV15
CDR3nt: TGTGCCACCAGCAGAGAGATTACGGCCACAGGAAGCACTGAAGCTTTCTTT
CDR3aa: CATSREITATGSTEAFF

d_gene: NA
abundance: NA
j_gene: TRBJ1-1
v_gene: TRBV7-2
CDR3nt: TGTGCCAGCAGCTTGGGCGGATTTAGCATGAACACTGCAGCTTTCTTT
CDR3aa: CASSLGGFSMNTAAFF

d_gene: NA
abundance: many
j_gene: TRBJ1-2
v_gene: TRBV7-2
CDR3nt: TGTGCCAGCAGCTTAGCTCTAGGGGGGGACGGCTATGGCTACACCTTC
CDR3aa: CASSLALGGDGYGYTF

d_gene: TRBD2
abundance: NA
j_gene: TRBJ2-3
v_gene: TRBV28
CDR3nt: TGTGCCAGCAGTTGGGGACTACCTCACCCCACAGATACGCAGTATTTT
CDR3aa: CASSWGLPHPTDTQYF

d_gene: NA
abundance: NA
j_gene: TRBJ2-1
v_gene: TRBV7-3
CDR3nt: TGTGCCAGCAGCTTAATAGTAGGGCCGTCCCACAATGAGCAGTTCTTC
CDR3aa: CASSLIVGPSHNEQFF

d_gene: NA
abundance: few
j_gene: TRBJ1-1
v_gene: TRBV5-1
CDR3nt: TGCGCCAGCAGCCCGGAGGGGTCTATGAACACTGAAGCTTTCTTT
CDR3aa: CASSPEGSMNTEAFF

d_gene: NA
abundance: NA
j_gene: TRBJ1-1
v_gene: TRBV19
CDR3nt: TGTGCCACCTCCGAACTCTTCTTTACGAACACTGAAGCTTTCTTT
CDR3aa: CATSELFFTNTEAFF

d_gene: TRBD1
abundance: few
j_gene: TRBJ1-2
v_gene: TRBV12-5
CDR3nt: TGTGCTAGTGGTCTACAGGACAGGAGGGGCTATGGCTACACCTTC
CDR3aa: CASGLQDRRGYGYTF

d_gene: NA
abundance: NA
j_gene: TRBJ1-4
v_gene: TRBV7-6
CDR3nt: TGTGCCAGCAGCTTAGTGCCAGTAAATGAAAAACTGTTTTTT
CDR3aa: CASSLVPVNEKLFF

d_gene: NA
abundance: NA
j_gene: TRBJ2-1
v_gene: TRBV29-1
CDR3nt: TGCAGCGTTGAAGGGAGGAAGAGCTCCTACAATGAGCAGTTCTTC
CDR3aa: CSVEGRKSSYNEQFF

d_gene: TRBD1
abundance: NA
j_gene: TRBJ2-7
v_gene: TRBV7-6
CDR3nt: TGTGCCAGCAACCCGGACAGGGGGAGAAACGAGCAGTACTTC
CDR3aa: CASNPDRGRNEQYF

d_gene: NA
abundance: many
j_gene: TRBJ2-5
v_gene: TRBV7-9
CDR3nt: TGTGCCAGCAGCTCGACAGTCCTAAAAGAGACCCAGTACTTC
CDR3aa: CASSSTVLKETQYF

d_gene: NA
abundance: many
j_gene: TRBJ2-7
v_gene: TRBV12-3/TRBV12-4
CDR3nt: TGTGCCAGCAGTCGAGGGGGTCCCTACGAGCAGTACTTC
CDR3aa: CASSRGGPYEQYF

d_gene: NA
abundance: many
j_gene: TRBJ1-1
v_gene: TRBV7-2
CDR3nt: TGTGCCAGCAGCTCGCTTCAGGGATATACCGTAATGAACACTGAAGCTTTCTTT
CDR3aa: CASSSLQGYTVMNTEAFF

d_gene: TRBD1
abundance: NA
j_gene: TRBJ2-1
v_gene: TRBV5-1
CDR3nt: TGCGCCAGCAGCTTGGATGTACAACCGGGACAGGGGGAGTATGAGCAGTTCTTC
CDR3aa: CASSLDVQPGQGEYEQFF

d_gene: NA
abundance: NA
j_gene: TRBJ1-4
v_gene: TRBV7-6
CDR3nt: TGTGCCAGCACCCCTGCGAAACTGTTTTTT
CDR3aa: CASTPAKLFF

d_gene: NA
abundance: few
j_gene: TRBJ2-3
v_gene: TRBV24-1
CDR3nt: TGTGCCACCAGTGCCAGGGGGGAGATGGATACGCAGTATTTT
CDR3aa: CATSARGEMDTQYF

d_gene: NA
abundance: many
j_gene: TRBJ2-1
v_gene: TRBV7-6
CDR3nt: TGTGCCAGCAGCCCCCGACTGGGCGCCAATGAGCAGTTCTTC
CDR3aa: CASSPRLGANEQFF

d_gene: NA
abundance: few
j_gene: TRBJ2-1
v_gene: TRBV20-1
CDR3nt: TGCAGTGCTAGGGTCCCCCAGGGGGGGTACAATGAGCAGTTCTTC
CDR3aa: CSARVPQGGYNEQFF

d_gene: TRBD1
abundance: NA
j_gene: TRBJ1-2
v_gene: TRBV6-5
CDR3nt: TGTGCCAGCAGTTTCTATTTAGGGACAGGGGGCCTTGGCTACACCTTC
CDR3aa: CASSFYLGTGGLGYTF

d_gene: NA
abundance: few
j_gene: TRBJ1-2
v_gene: TRBV4-1
CDR3nt: TGCGCCAGCAGCCGGGGCAGGGGAGCTAACTATGGCTACACCTTC
CDR3aa: CASSRGRGANYGYTF

d_gene: NA
abundance: NA
j_gene: TRBJ2-5
v_gene: TRBV3-1
CDR3nt: TGTGCCAGCAGCCAAGATCGAGGTCTACTGGAGACCCAGTACTTC
CDR3aa: CASSQDRGLLETQYF

d_gene: TRBD2
abundance: few
j_gene: TRBJ2-5
v_gene: TRBV6-5
CDR3nt: TGTGCCAGCGGATCTAGCGGGGGGCTATCCCAGTACTTC
CDR3aa: CASGSSGGLSQYF

d_gene: NA
abundance: NA
j_gene: TRBJ2-5
v_gene: TRBV20-1
CDR3nt: TGCAGTGCTAGATCTAGCCAAGAGACCCAGTACTTC
CDR3aa: CSARSSQETQYF

d_gene: NA
abundance: NA
j_gene: TRBJ1-5
v_gene: TRBV19
CDR3nt: TGTGCCAGTAGTACTCGAATCGGGGCTGGCGGCAATCAGCCCCAGCATTTT
CDR3aa: CASSTRIGAGGNQPQHF

d_gene: NA
abundance: few
j_gene: TRBJ2-5
v_gene: TRBV7-8
CDR3nt: TGTGCCAGCCGGTCCCAAGAGACCCAGTACTTC
CDR3aa: CASRSQETQYF

d_gene: TRBD1
abundance: few
j_gene: TRBJ1-1
v_gene: TRBV12-3/TRBV12-4
CDR3nt: TGTGCCAGCAGTTTAGTCGAGGGGGCGAGGACTGAAGCTTTCTTT
CDR3aa: CASSLVEGARTEAFF

d_gene: NA
abundance: NA
j_gene: TRBJ2-7
v_gene: TRBV5-6
CDR3nt: TGTGCCAGCAGCCAACAAACCAACGAGCAGTACTTC
CDR3aa: CASSQQTNEQYF

d_gene: NA
abundance: NA
j_gene: TRBJ1-1
v_gene: TRBV19
CDR3nt: TGTGCCAGTAGTTGGGGGGGAAGGACTGAAGCTTTCTTT
CDR3aa: CASSWGGRTEAFF

d_gene: NA
abundance: NA
j_gene: TRBJ2-7
v_gene: TRBV27
CDR3nt: TGTGCCAGCAGTTTGGGACTCTTCTCCTACGAGCAGTACTTC
CDR3aa: CASSLGLFSYEQYF

d_gene: NA
abundance: many
j_gene: TRBJ2-2
v_gene: TRBV4-1
CDR3nt: TGCGCCAGCGAAAGACACACAGACAGCGCCGGGGAGCTGTTTTTT
CDR3aa: CASERHTDSAGELFF

d_gene: TRBD1
abundance: many
j_gene: TRBJ1-6
v_gene: TRBV20-1
CDR3nt: TGCAGTGCTAGAAGGCGGGGACAGGGTAATTCACCCCTCCACTTT
CDR3aa: CSARRRGQGNSPLHF

d_gene: TRBD2
abundance: NA
j_gene: TRBJ2-7
v_gene: TRBV7-9
CDR3nt: TGTGCCAGCAGCTTTCGCGAGCGGGGTCCCAGCTCCTACGAGCAGTACTTC
CDR3aa: CASSFRERGPSSYEQYF

d_gene: NA
abundance: NA
j_gene: TRBJ1-1
v_gene: TRBV5-4
CDR3nt: TGTGCCAGCAGCCCCCGGACTCGCACTGAAGCTTTCTTT
CDR3aa: CASSPRTRTEAFF

d_gene: NA
abundance: NA
j_gene: TRBJ2-1
v_gene: TRBV2
CDR3nt: TGTGCCAGCAGGGACCACAATGGGTTCTTC
CDR3aa: CASRDHNGFF

d_gene: TRBD1
abundance: NA
j_gene: TRBJ1-2
v_gene: TRBV27
CDR3nt: TGTGCCAGCAGGCGACAGGGGGCGGTTGGCTACACCTTC
CDR3aa: CASRRQGAVGYTF

d_gene: TRBD1
abundance: NA
j_gene: TRBJ1-3
v_gene: TRBV19
CDR3nt: TGTGCCAGCCACATTCGAATGGACAGGGTTAACACCATATATTTT
CDR3aa: CASHIRMDRVNTIYF

d_gene: TRBD1
abundance: many
j_gene: TRBJ1-5
v_gene: TRBV4-1
CDR3nt: TGCGCCAGCAGCGCTGGGACAGGGAAAACATCGGATCAGCCCCAGCATTTT
CDR3aa: CASSAGTGKTSDQPQHF

d_gene: TRBD1
abundance: NA
j_gene: TRBJ2-5
v_gene: TRBV5-5
CDR3nt: TGTGCCAGCAGCCTGGACAGGGCCATCCAAGAGACCCAGTACTTC
CDR3aa: CASSLDRAIQETQYF

d_gene: NA
abundance: NA
j_gene: TRBJ1-1
v_gene: TRBV4-3
CDR3nt: TGCGCCAGCAGCCAAGATCAACACAGCCTGAACACTGAAGCTTTCTTT
CDR3aa: CASSQDQHSLNTEAFF

d_gene: NA
abundance: many
j_gene: TRBJ1-1
v_gene: TRBV7-2
CDR3nt: TGTGCCAGCAGCTTACACCAGGACATGAACACTGAAGCTTTCTTT
CDR3aa: CASSLHQDMNTEAFF

d_gene: NA
abundance: few
j_gene: TRBJ2-6
v_gene: TRBV25-1
CDR3nt: TGTGCCAGCAGTACTCGTATCCCTGGGGCCAACGTCCTGACTTTC
CDR3aa: CASSTRIPGANVLTF

d_gene: NA
abundance: few
j_gene: TRBJ2-2
v_gene: TRBV10-3
CDR3nt: TGTGCCATCACCCGAGTACAGGGAGCGAACACCGGGGAGCTGTTTTTT
CDR3aa: CAITRVQGANTGELFF

d_gene: TRBD1
abundance: many
j_gene: TRBJ2-5
v_gene: TRBV7-9
CDR3nt: TGTGCCAGCAGCCCCCCGGACAGGGGAGGTGTAGAGACCCAGTACTTC
CDR3aa: CASSPPDRGGVETQYF

d_gene: NA
abundance: NA
j_gene: TRBJ1-1
v_gene: TRBV5-1
CDR3nt: TGCGCCAGCAAGAACGGGGGGAACCCTGAAGCTTTCTTT
CDR3aa: CASKNGGNPEAFF